This TCR beta chain was obtained from a study of blood T cell repertoires in COVID-19. From germline, CDR1 is SGHRS and CDR2 YFSETQ. The V and J ends lost 4 bases and 0 bases, in that order; junction bases with no gene match: 7. This CDR3 comprises 18 residues. This clone is a singleton in its sample. Only in-frame clones appear in the TCRdb table, and some are missing; sequencing was by immunoSEQ multiplex PCR. This table has 150,000 or so clones, approximately 85% appearing once. The source of this sequence is a man in his 60s who had recovered from COVID-19. The sample taken for sequencing was peripheral blood. This chain links TRBV5-1 with TRBJ2-6; TRBD2 matches at 10 bases. CDR3 nucleotides: TGCGCCAGCAGCGCGACCGGGACTAGCGCCTCTGGGGCCAACGTCCTGACTTTC. Translation gives CASSATGTSASGANVLTF.